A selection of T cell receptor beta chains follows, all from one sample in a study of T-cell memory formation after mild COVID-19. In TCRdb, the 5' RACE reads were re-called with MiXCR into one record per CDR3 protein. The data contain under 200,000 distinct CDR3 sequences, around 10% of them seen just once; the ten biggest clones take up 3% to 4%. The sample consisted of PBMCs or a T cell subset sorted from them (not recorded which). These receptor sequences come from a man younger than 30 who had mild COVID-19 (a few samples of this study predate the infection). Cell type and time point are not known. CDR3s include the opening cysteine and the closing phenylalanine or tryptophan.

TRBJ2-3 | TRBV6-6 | CASRVTADTQYF
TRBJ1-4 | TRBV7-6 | CASSTNEKLFF
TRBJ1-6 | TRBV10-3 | CAISEQDFSPLHF
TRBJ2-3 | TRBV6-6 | CASGLTGTGSGQYF
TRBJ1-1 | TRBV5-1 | CASSLSGSPEAFF
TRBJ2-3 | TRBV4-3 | CASSPRGGGAHTQYF
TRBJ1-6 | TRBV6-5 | CASSYRQPNSPLHF
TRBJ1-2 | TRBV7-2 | CASSTTTGTYGYTF
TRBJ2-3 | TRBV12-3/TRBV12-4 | CASSLAPLAGEADTQYF
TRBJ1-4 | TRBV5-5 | CASSPDIGKLFF
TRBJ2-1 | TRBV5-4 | CASSHSGRGLSSYNEQFF
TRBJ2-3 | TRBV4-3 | CASSQDFDSQGDTQYF
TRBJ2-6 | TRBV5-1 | CASSLSSGTGVSGANVLTF
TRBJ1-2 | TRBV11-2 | CASSPDRATNYGYTF
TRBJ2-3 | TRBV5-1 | CASRFGEGTDTQYF
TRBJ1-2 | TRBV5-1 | CASSLSGAVANYGYTF
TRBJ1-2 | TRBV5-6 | CASSRGQLLGYGYTF
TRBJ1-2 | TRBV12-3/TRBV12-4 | CASRREEQVLYGYTF
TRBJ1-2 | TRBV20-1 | CSASAGQGTYGYTF
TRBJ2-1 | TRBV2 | CASSDRQYNEQFF
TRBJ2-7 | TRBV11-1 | CASSWRSSYEQYF
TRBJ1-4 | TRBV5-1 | CASSLRQGAGIGKLFF
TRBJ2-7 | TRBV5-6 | CASTLGGEQYF
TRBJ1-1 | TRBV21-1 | CASRALGMGNTEAFF
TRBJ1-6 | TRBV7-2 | CASSLGTGAPFISPLHF
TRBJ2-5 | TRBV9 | CASSVDETQYF
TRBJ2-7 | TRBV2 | CASSERGLAGGTQYF
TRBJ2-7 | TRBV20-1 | CSAARPLEQYF
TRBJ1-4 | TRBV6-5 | CASSSGGEKLFF